This T cell receptor (beta chain) was sequenced for a study of OX40 agonist ivuxolimab in advanced cancers. General study points: Researchers did not determine the expanded peripheral T cells' antigen specificity.

Turning to this clone: The target antigen is unknown.

If patients had autoimmune disease history or systemic immunosuppression, they were excluded. The table came from immunoSEQ multiplex PCR; TCRdb's copy has only in-frame clones and leaves some out. The sample consists of about 73,000 clones, 85% to 90% of them appearing once. Trimming cost V 5 bases and J 4 bases; bases outside gene matches: 7. The CDR3 contains 15 residues. Per germline, CDR1 SGHTA and CDR2 FQGNSA. The gene calls are TRBV7-2 and TRBJ2-3; 9 nucleotides align to TRBD2. The receptor was derived from an adult with an advanced solid tumor such as melanoma, head and neck, liver or kidney cancer. Specimen: CD4+ or CD8+ T cells sorted from blood, collected in a trial of the OX40 agonist ivuxolimab. CDR3 in amino acids: CASSPSGRRADTQYF. The CDR3 DNA sequence: TGTGCCAGCAGCCCGAGCGGGAGGCGGGCAGATACGCAGTATTTT.